The clone carrying this T cell receptor beta chain was found a few times. The junction departs from the called germline gene at one end, perhaps through a read error. Time point meaning: pre-sensitization, week 0. Indicated treatment: therapeutic diphenylcyclopropenone sensitization with weekly scalp DPC. In the study's own analysis: Sample TCR totals centred on a median of approximately 95,000, ranging about 20,000 to 750,000. TCRdb itself ran the RACE reads through MiXCR, one entry per CDR3 protein. These V and J calls are TCRdb output, not the study's own analysis. The table shows over 300,000 distinct CDR3 sequences, with roughly 4.6% occurring only once. This sample is drawn from a study of human T cells and chemical hapten exposure. Study in general: Upper back patch tests used 0.01% DPC, scored after 6 days.

Germline V lookup: CDR1 SQVTM, CDR2 ANQGSEA. This CDR3 spans 10 amino acids. The TCR was taken from a woman between 50 and 59 years old with alopecia areata. Some clones in this sample may be carry-over from other donors' samples. The sample consisted of whole blood, taken in connection with sensitization to the hapten diphenylcyclopropenone (DPC). The chain has TRBV29-1 and TRBJ2-1; D gene uncertain. CDR3 in amino acids: CSVEGHPRPF. The CDR3 DNA reads as TGCAGCGTTGAAGGACATCCAAGGCCCTTC.